This entry features one T cell receptor (beta chain) sequence. The data were produced by immunoSEQ multiplex PCR, yet TCRdb's version contains in-frame clones alone and is incomplete. The table has over 10,000 clones, more than 75% seen once. These data belong to a study of blood T cell dynamics during melanoma immunotherapy. As for time point: week 3, after first cycle of checkpoint inhibitor. The V gene end was trimmed by 4 bases and the J gene end by 4 bases; junction bases not matched to a gene: 4. Looked up from germline, CDR1 is LGHNA and CDR2 is YSLEER. This CDR3 contains 15 residues. Sequences were derived from effector memory CD8+ T cells from blood, sampled from a patient treated with checkpoint blockade. V is TRBV4-3 and J is TRBJ1-2, with 12 nucleotides matching TRBD1. This sequence was found in a human donor with melanoma. CDR3 in DNA: TGCGCCAGCAGCCTGGGACAGGGGGCGACCTATGGCTACACCTTC. The encoded protein is CASSLGQGATYGYTF.